The clone carrying this T cell receptor (beta chain) has just a few counts. The antigen is not known. These data are taken from a study of tumor and adjacent non-tumor tissue in lung cancer. Background on the study: Some 4.1 million productive TCRbeta reads were obtained per sample on average.

Study-wide findings and caveats: TCR diversity was significantly greater in tumor than normal lung tissue.

No cell sorting was done before RNA was extracted from the tissue. Distant lung tissue was collected more than 3 cm away from the tumor edge. Chemotherapy-naive patients with new lung cancer underwent thoracic surgery in China, August–November 2014. TCRbeta libraries were built with three rounds of nested PCR, modified from ARM-PCR. MiXCR, run by TCRdb on the multiplex PCR reads, gives a single entry per CDR3 protein. The repertoire holds around 57,000 distinct CDR3 sequences, with around 61% as singletons. The clonotype originates from a man aged 70-80 years with non-small cell lung cancer. The sequencing input was distant non-tumor lung tissue.

DNA of the CDR3: TGCAGTGCTATTGACCTCCTCAGCCAGCCCCAGCATTTT. As protein: CSAIDLLSQPQHF. This chain joins TRBV20-1 and TRBJ1-5, with D unresolved. Germline CDR1 and CDR2: DFQATT and SNEGSKA (reference sequence). There are 13 residues in the CDR3. V lost 4 bases, J lost 7 bases, and 14 bases lay in between.